This record concerns one TCR beta chain sequence. Antigen: not known. Clones were read by immunoSEQ multiplex PCR, and TCRdb kept only the in-frame ones, dropping some. The sample lists some 92,000 clones, roughly four fifths occurring once. This sample was included in a study of cytotoxic CD8 clonotypes in ibrutinib-treated CLL. Study information: Across the patients, roughly 10 were relapsed/refractory, 15 treatment-naive and about 18 IGHV unmutated. The study's findings and limits: Upon ibrutinib response clonality rose, and upon progression it fell back toward baseline.

This CDR3 is built from 15 residues. Germline lookup yields CDR1 SGHNT and CDR2 YYREEE (reference sequence). J gave up 4 bases and V 4 bases, and 7 bases lay outside the gene matches. The rearrangement uses TRBV5-4 and TRBJ2-5; 10 bases map to TRBD1. The sequence came from a human donor with chronic lymphocytic leukemia. The sequences come from PBMCs, collected after 24 months of ibrutinib treatment. The CDR3 DNA sequence: TGTGCCAGCAGCGCCAGGGACAGGGGACGAGAGACCCAGTACTTC. It yields the protein CASSARDRGRETQYF.